Given below is one T cell receptor (beta chain) in context. The antigen this receptor binds is unknown. No base qualities exist here, and no much larger clone lies one base off it. The data belong to a study of blood T cell repertoires in COVID-19 (dated by TCRdb to the early 2020s). With regard to the full study: Samples from collaborators originated in the United States, Italy and Spain and spanned both the acute and convalescent phases of COVID-19. The material from the prospective study consisted of cDNA or gDNA derived from T cells, B-cell-depleted T cells, or PBMCs. The dataset comprised deeply sampled blood TCRbeta repertoires from subjects exposed to, actively infected with, or recovered from COVID-19. The repertoires were released in a freely available public database intended as a resource for research on the immune response to SARS-CoV-2. Samples were obtained from the ongoing ImmuneRACE study (first 160 participants) and from 1,254 subjects provided by 6 global collaborators. Nearly every sample came with metadata listing a de-identified subject ID, COVID-19 status, age in years and sex. Where available, HLA class I and class II types were taken from metadata supplied by the sample provider and were not determined by assay-based typing. Beyond this particular receptor, the publication reports: The quantity of clinical and demographic metadata differed by source and by participant and was supplied without curation.

The immunoSEQ Assay, a bias-controlled multiplex PCR, was used to amplify TCRbeta CDR3 regions from genomic DNA. As for the original processing: The number of nucleated cells in each sample was estimated from the amplification of reference gene primers within the assay. Sequence reads were collapsed and filtered to measure the absolute abundance of every unique TCRbeta CDR3 rearrangement. For each sample, productive Simpson clonality was calculated by taking the square root of Simpson's diversity index across productive rearrangements. Here the immuneACCESS table is served through TCRdb, limited to in-frame sequences with V and J called. Missing clones are a known gap in these copies; in checked studies unresolved V genes cover under half, and the rest lacks a known reason. V and J calls and clone size are those listed in that table; D and trimming were worked out from the DNA. This sample comprises some 13,000 clones, approximately 86% of them detected only once. The ten top clones hold around 54% of the sample.

The collaborating institutions used their own protocols to collect whole blood in K2EDTA tubes. Collaborator samples were shipped for TCRbeta analysis as frozen whole blood, isolated PBMCs, or DNA extracted from either sample type. CDR3 length: 14 amino acids, cysteine to phenylalanine. Solely the CDR3 DNA is kept, with 42 bases framed from the first base. The germline V gene encodes CDR1 MNHEY and CDR2 SVGAGI. Trimming leaves V shorter by 5 bases and J shorter by 4 bases, with the junction holding 2 bases beyond the gene matches. The TCR comes from a man older than 75 with acute or convalescent COVID-19. Sequenced input: peripheral blood. The rearranged segments are TRBV6-5 and TRBJ2-1; TRBD1 matches 10 bases in the middle. CDR3 sequence: CASSRTGGYNEQFF. The nucleotides are TGTGCCAGCAGTCGGACAGGGGGATACAATGAGCAGTTCTTC.